This TCR beta chain stems from a study of technical replicates of blood from several donors. Clones were sequenced by immunoSEQ multiplex PCR, and TCRdb holds only the in-frame ones, with some missing. Of about 73,000 clones listed, approximately 90% were seen once; the top ten hold roughly 4.5%. The length of the CDR3 is 16 residues. The junction had 5 bases not matched to a gene; V was cut back by 3 bases and J by 1 base. Germline V gene lookup returns CDR1 KGHSH and CDR2 LQKENI. The receptor comes from a human donor in good health. Some clones in this sample may be carry-over from other donors' samples. The chain employs TRBV18 and TRBJ1-2, with 10 bases lining up with TRBD1. Sequencing was carried out using PBMCs. CDR3 DNA sequence: TGTGCCAGCTCACCCTCGTGGGACAGGGGTAACTATGGCTACACCTTC. Protein sequence: CASSPSWDRGNYGYTF.